The 31 T cell receptor beta chains below were found in one sample sequenced in a study of post-analysis software for immune sequencing data. Study-level findings and limits: About 5 TRBV segments were more frequent in patients than controls; TRBV5-6, TRBV5-1 and TRBV20-1 belonged to this group.

TCR beta cDNA libraries had unique molecular identifiers. TCRdb reprocessed the PCR reads via MiXCR and lists one record per CDR3 protein. The table lists about 200,000 distinct CDR3 sequences, around 29% of them singletons, with roughly 3.4% in the top ten. Their cognate antigens are unknown. Sequenced input: blood. The receptors here all came from a girl aged 2-17 years with multiple sclerosis.

This clonotype has ten or more counts. The chain links TRBV5-1 to TRBJ2-7; 11 bases are shared with TRBD2. Trimming removed 5 bases from V and 1 base from J; junction bases left unmatched: 5. This CDR3 spans 15 amino acids. The germline CDR1 and CDR2 sequences are SGHRS and YFSETQ. The CDR3 sequence is CASRTLAGDSYEQYF. The CDR3 DNA is TGCGCCAGCAGAACACTAGCGGGAGATTCCTACGAGCAGTACTTC.

V usage is TRBV5-1 and J usage is TRBJ2-5; D perhaps matches TRBD1 (5 bases). This CDR3 region has 14 residues. Trimming cost V 0 bases and J 5 bases, with 11 bases left between them. CDR1 and CDR2 from the germline V gene are SGHRS and YFSETQ. The CDR3 nucleotides read TGCGCCAGCAGCTTGGAAGGGGCCGGGGAGACCCAGTACTTC. Encoded protein: CASSLEGAGETQYF.

This clonotype was counted a few times. The chain links TRBV12-5 to TRBJ1-5, with a possible D match to TRBD1 (5 bases). CDR1 is LGHNT, CDR2 FRNRAP, per germline. V gave up 3 bases and J gave up 5 bases, with 14 bases separating them. The CDR3 contains 15 residues. CDR3 sequence (DNA): TGTGCTAGTGGTTTTGGGGGTCTCTCTCATCAGCCCCAGCATTTT. Its protein is CASGFGGLSHQPQHF.

The chain uses TRBV20-1 and TRBJ1-6, with TRBD1 matching 11 bases. The length of the CDR3 is 14 residues. From germline, CDR1 is DFQATT and CDR2 SNEGSKA (reference sequence). Unmatched junction bases numbered 6, after V lost 5 bases and J lost 9 bases. The CDR3 DNA sequence: TGCAGTGCTCCCGGGACAGGGGGACTTTCACCCCTCCACTTT. This gives the protein CSAPGTGGLSPLHF.

This clonotype was seen a few times. This chain links TRBV5-1 with TRBJ1-5; TRBD1 agrees at 7 bases. The CDR3 sequence is 16 residues long. V was clipped by 0 bases and J by 5 bases; unmatched bases: 8. The germline CDR1 and CDR2 sequences are SGHRS and YFSETQ. The CDR3, as DNA: TGCGCCAGCAGCTTGGGTTCAGGGGGGGGTGATCAGCCCCAGCATTTT. This gives the protein CASSLGSGGGDQPQHF.

This clonotype was seen a few times. The chain has TRBV18 and TRBJ1-5, with TRBD1 identical over 10 bases. Germline V gene sequence: CDR1 KGHSH, CDR2 LQKENI. The V gene end was trimmed by 5 bases and the J gene end by 7 bases; junction bases not matched to a gene: 14. CDR3 length equals 17 residues. The CDR3 protein is CASSSSVPGQGQQPQHF. For the CDR3, the DNA is TGTGCCAGCTCATCCTCCGTCCCGGGACAGGGGCAACAGCCCCAGCATTTT.

This clonotype was counted many times. In DNA, the CDR3 is TGTGCCAGCAGCAAAGGGGACCTTGATCTGGCTCAGGAGACCCAGTACTTC. This codes for CASSKGDLDLAQETQYF. This sequence joins TRBV21-1 and TRBJ2-5; the tabulated D call, TRBD1, remains unverified against the DNA. TRBV21-1 is a pseudogene segment. This CDR3 is 17 amino acids long.

This clonotype was detected only a few times. This rearrangement joins TRBV7-2 to TRBJ2-2; unclear D gene. V dropped 2 bases and J dropped 2 bases, with 3 bases sitting between them. CDR3 length: 13 residues. Looked up from germline, CDR1 is SGHTA and CDR2 is FQGNSA. CDR3 sequence: CASSLTNTGELFF. CDR3 in DNA: TGTGCCAGCAGCTTAACCAACACCGGGGAGCTGTTTTTT.

There are many counts of this clonotype. This sequence joins TRBV29-1 and TRBJ2-7; the D is unclear. The germline V and J ends were trimmed by 4 bases and 2 bases, with 15 bases remaining between them. The CDR3 loop spans 14 amino acids. Germline CDR1 is SQVTM and CDR2 is ANQGSEA. CDR3: CSVARHTDTYEQYF. The CDR3 DNA sequence: TGCAGCGTTGCCCGACACACCGACACCTACGAGCAGTACTTC.

This clonotype was picked up a small number of times. This chain uses TRBV7-3 with TRBJ2-3; 7 bases align to TRBD2. The CDR3 sequence is 14 residues long. The junction had 8 bases not matched to a gene; V was cut back by 5 bases and J by 6 bases. Germline V lookup: CDR1 SGHTA, CDR2 FQGTGA. The CDR3 reads CASSPGGGEDTQYF. In DNA form, the CDR3 reads TGTGCCAGCAGCCCGGGGGGAGGGGAGGATACGCAGTATTTT.

V and J are TRBV20-1 and TRBJ2-7; 7 nucleotides line up with TRBD2. The CDR3 covers 14 residues. J was trimmed by 5 bases and V by 0 bases; bases with no gene match: 7. The germline V gene encodes CDR1 DFQATT and CDR2 SNEGSKA (reference sequence). CDR3 DNA: TGCAGTGCTAGAGACTCTAGGACTAGTCACGAGCAGTACTTC. It is translated as CSARDSRTSHEQYF.

This chain uses TRBV4-1 with TRBJ2-7, with 9 bases aligning to TRBD2. In germline, CDR1 is MGHRA, CDR2 YSYEKL. Unmatched junction bases numbered 11, after V lost 6 bases and J lost 5 bases. The length of the CDR3 is 15 residues. The CDR3 bases are TGCGCCAGCAGTCTCAACGTAGCGGGAGACCACGAGCAGTACTTC. This codes for CASSLNVAGDHEQYF.

This clonotype was picked up many times. This chain's CDR3 is CASSLLGGEIKSDTQYF. CDR3 nucleotide sequence: TGTGCCAGCAGCCTACTGGGCGGGGAAATTAAATCAGATACGCAGTATTTT. This rearrangement joins TRBV5-6 to TRBJ2-3; maybe TRBD2 (6 bases). The CDR3 spans 17 residues. V gave up 4 bases and J gave up 4 bases, with 22 bases separating them. Germline V gives CDR1 SGHDT, CDR2 YYEEEE.

This clonotype appeared many times. The genes are TRBV5-1 and TRBJ2-7, with TRBD1 matching 9 bases. V was pared by 4 bases and J by 4 bases, with 6 bases of the junction left unmatched. The CDR3 totals 14 residues. Looked up from germline, CDR1 is SGHRS and CDR2 is YFSETQ. Written as DNA, the CDR3 is TGCGCCAGCAGCCCCTTGACAGGGGGGTACGAGCAGTACTTC. This sequence encodes CASSPLTGGYEQYF.

In the case of this clonotype: A clone one base away is much larger, so this may be a read error. Likely a read error: the CDR3 ends without its conserved phenylalanine or tryptophan. The chain is built from TRBV6-6 and TRBJ2-1; D unclear. Deletions cut 6 bases from V and 0 bases from J, with 9 bases between. Germline V CDR1 and CDR2: MNHNY, SVGAGI (reference sequence). The CDR3 runs 14 residues. Here the CDR3 DNA reads TGTGCCAGCAGGCCAGATTACTCCTACAATGAGCAGTTCTTA. This sequence encodes CASRPDYSYNEQFL.

This chain links TRBV6-1 with TRBJ1-1; maybe TRBD1 (5 bases). Germline CDR1 reads MNHNS; CDR2 reads SASEGT. V gave up 1 base and J gave up 2 bases, with 14 bases separating them. The CDR3 extends over 16 amino acids. CDR3 DNA: TGTGCCAGCAGTGAAGATCGGGGAGGGGTCAACACTGAAGCTTTCTTT. Its protein is CASSEDRGGVNTEAFF.

The chain couples TRBV7-2 to TRBJ2-2; perhaps TRBD2 as D (6 bases). Germline V CDR1 and CDR2: SGHTA, FQGNSA. The CDR3 extends over 15 amino acids. V lost 1 base, J lost 6 bases, and 12 bases lay in between. CDR3 in DNA: TGTGCCAGCAGCTTAGGGCAGGGAGGAGCCGGGGAGCTGTTTTTT. Translated: CASSLGQGGAGELFF. Variable domain in full (rest from reference TRBV7-2 and TRBJ2-2): GAGVSQSPSNKVTEKGKDVELRCDPISGHTALYWYRQSLGQGLEFLIYFQGNSAPDKSGLPSDRFSAERTGGSVSTLTIQRTQQEDSAVYLCASSLGQGGAGELFFGEGSRLTVL.

In the case of this clonotype: A much larger clone is a single base away; this may be a read error. The chain carries TRBV7-2 and TRBJ2-7; maybe TRBD1 (6 bases). This CDR3 has 16 amino acids. The germline V and J ends were trimmed by 5 bases and 0 bases, with 17 bases remaining between them. The germline V gene has CDR1 SGHTA and CDR2 FQGNSA. In DNA form, the CDR3 reads TGTGCCAGCAGCCCCCTGGGGGCGCGCTACTCCTACGAGCAGTACTTC. Amino acid sequence: CASSPLGARYSYEQYF.

This clonotype has a count of ten or more. The chain recombines TRBV30 with TRBJ2-7, with 7 bases fitting TRBD2. In germline, CDR1 is GTSNPN, CDR2 SVGIG (reference sequence). V shed 6 bases, J shed 3 bases, and the junction held 8 bases outside the gene matches. CDR3 size: 13 residues. The CDR3 DNA reads TGTGCCTGTTCCGGGACTAACCTCTACGAGCAGTACTTC. This sequence encodes CACSGTNLYEQYF.

The chain recombines TRBV6-1 with TRBJ1-1; D uncertain. The CDR3 contains 13 residues. Per the germline V gene, CDR1 is MNHNS and CDR2 is SASEGT. V lost 8 bases and J lost 0, with 10 bases in between. CDR3 DNA: TGTGCCAGCGGGAGTGGAATGAACACTGAAGCTTTCTTT. It encodes CASGSGMNTEAFF.

This clonotype came up a few times. J is TRBJ1-1 and V is TRBV5-1; 8 bases are shared with TRBD1. V lost 0 bases and J lost 8; bases outside the gene matches: 3. The CDR3 loop spans 13 amino acids. Germline loops: CDR1 SGHRS, CDR2 YFSETQ. The CDR3 DNA reads TGCGCCAGCAGCTTGGATGGGGACAGGGAAGCTTTCTTT. Its translation is CASSLDGDREAFF. Together with reference TRBV5-1 and TRBJ1-1, the CDR3 gives the full variable domain: KAGVTQTPRYLIKTRGQQVTLSCSPISGHRSVSWYQQTPGQGLQFLFEYFSETQRNKGNFPGRFSGRQFSNSRSEMNVSTLELGDSALYLCASSLDGDREAFFGQGTRLTVV.

Regarding this clonotype: A clone one base away is much larger, so this may be a read error. The gene calls are TRBV9 and TRBJ2-3; a weak D match, TRBD2 (6 bases). Trimming left V 0 bases short and J 7 bases short, with 18 bases between. The CDR3 consists of 16 residues. The germline V gene has CDR1 SGDLS and CDR2 YYNGEE. Here the CDR3 reads CASSVGPGEHRNTQYF. As DNA, the CDR3 is TGTGCCAGCAGCGTAGGGCCGGGGGAGCATAGGAATACGCAGTATTTT. Full variable domain (outside the CDR3, taken from reference TRBV9 and TRBJ2-3): DSGVTQTPKHLITATGQRVTLRCSPRSGDLSVYWYQQSLDQGLQFLIQYYNGEERAKGNILERFSAQQFPDLHSELNLSSLELGDSALYFCASSVGPGEHRNTQYFGPGTRLTVL.

This clonotype turned up a few times. V gene TRBV7-2 combines with J gene TRBJ2-1; 7 bases agree with TRBD2. Germline values: CDR1 SGHTA, CDR2 FQGNSA. The CDR3 is 15 amino acids. V trimming: 0 bases; J trimming: 8 bases; junction bases outside the gene matches: 7. This CDR3 reads CASSLAPGGYDEQFF. Here the CDR3 DNA reads TGTGCCAGCAGCTTAGCCCCGGGGGGTTACGATGAGCAGTTCTTC.

This clonotype was found many times. This sequence joins TRBV20-1 and TRBJ1-5; 7 positions agree with TRBD1. J gave up 0 bases and V 0 bases, and 8 bases lay outside the gene matches. The CDR3 spans 17 residues. Germline CDR1 is DFQATT and CDR2 is SNEGSKA (reference sequence). The CDR3 spells CSARETGFQVSNQPQHF. The DNA of the CDR3 is TGCAGTGCTAGAGAGACAGGGTTTCAGGTTAGCAATCAGCCCCAGCATTTT.

On this clonotype: A single base separates this from a much larger clone, so it may be a read error. The V call is TRBV28, the J call TRBJ2-1; D unclear. The CDR3 totals 13 residues. The V gene's germline CDR1 is MDHEN and CDR2 SYDVKM. This CDR3 reads CACRFSDYNEQFF. The CDR3 region has the DNA TGTGCCTGCAGATTTTCGGACTACAATGAGCAGTTCTTC. Filled out from reference TRBV28 and TRBJ2-1, the complete variable domain reads DVKVTQSSRYLVKRTGEKVFLECVQDMDHENMFWYRQDPGLGLRLIYFSYDVKMKEKGDIPEGYSVSREKKERFSLILESASTNQTSMYLCACRFSDYNEQFFGPGTRLTVL.

Ten or more counts support this clonotype. CDR3 DNA: TGCAGTGCTAGAGATCCGCAGGGAGTATCAGCGGTGGGTGAGCAGTTCTTC. Translating it yields CSARDPQGVSAVGEQFF. The chain recombines TRBV20-1 with TRBJ2-1; TRBD1 or TRBD2 may be the D gene (5 bases each). Germline V gene sequence: CDR1 DFQATT, CDR2 SNEGSKA (reference sequence). The CDR3 is 17 amino acids. V was pared by 0 bases and J by 9 bases, with 24 bases between.

This clonotype has a handful of counts. The V gene is TRBV30, the J gene TRBJ2-7; 9 positions match TRBD1. The junction had 18 bases not matched to a gene; V was cut back by 4 bases and J by 2 bases. The germline V gene encodes CDR1 GTSNPN and CDR2 SVGIG (reference sequence). CDR3 length: 18 amino acids. CDR3 sequence (DNA): TGTGCCTGGACCCCCCGGGGTTTGGGGACAGGGACTACCTACGAGCAGTACTTC. This codes for CAWTPRGLGTGTTYEQYF.

At least ten counts were recorded for this clonotype. The V call is TRBV29-1, the J call TRBJ2-5; no firm D call. The V gene's germline CDR1 is SQVTM and CDR2 ANQGSEA. The CDR3 is made up of 13 amino acids. The ends were cut back, 4 bases at V and 6 bases at J, with 15 bases in the middle. CDR3 protein: CSVASYLGKTQYF. The CDR3 region has the DNA TGCAGCGTTGCCAGCTATCTTGGCAAGACCCAGTACTTC.

This clonotype came up a few times. The J gene is TRBJ2-7, the V gene TRBV11-1; D perhaps matches TRBD2 (6 bases). V shed 4 bases and J shed 9 bases, with 19 bases lying between them. CDR1 and CDR2 (germline): SGHAT, FQDESV (reference sequence). This CDR3 region has 14 residues. The CDR3 here is CASSSTRDSRVQYF. DNA for the CDR3: TGTGCCAGCAGCTCAACGCGGGACTCGAGGGTGCAGTACTTC.

The CDR3 loop is CASSYAEDEGPTDTQYF. As DNA, the CDR3 is TGTGCCAGCAGTTACGCGGAGGACGAGGGCCCCACAGATACGCAGTATTTT. The genes are TRBV6-6 and TRBJ2-3, with a possible D match to TRBD2 (5 bases). The CDR3 is made up of 17 amino acids. V shed 2 bases and J shed 2 bases, with 17 bases lying between them. Germline V lookup: CDR1 MNHNY, CDR2 SVGAGI (reference sequence).

The chain recombines TRBV7-2 with TRBJ1-4; D is possibly TRBD1 (6 bases). The V gene lost 4 bases and the J gene lost 5 bases, with 20 bases spanning the gap. The CDR3 extends over 17 amino acids. CDR1 and CDR2 (germline): SGHTA, FQGNSA. This chain's CDR3 is CASSSAGTTKGNEKLFF. The CDR3 nucleotides read TGTGCCAGCAGCTCCGCCGGGACAACCAAGGGAAATGAAAAACTGTTTTTT.